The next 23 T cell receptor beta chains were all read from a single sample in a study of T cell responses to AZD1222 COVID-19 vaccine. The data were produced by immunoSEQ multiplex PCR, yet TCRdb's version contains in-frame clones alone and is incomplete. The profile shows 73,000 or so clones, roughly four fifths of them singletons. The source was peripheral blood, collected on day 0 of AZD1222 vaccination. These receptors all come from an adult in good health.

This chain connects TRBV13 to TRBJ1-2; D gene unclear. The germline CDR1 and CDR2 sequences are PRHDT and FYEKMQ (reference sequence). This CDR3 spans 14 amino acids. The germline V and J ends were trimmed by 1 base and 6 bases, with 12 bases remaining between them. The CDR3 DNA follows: TGTGCCAGCAGCTTAGACTCCGCGGGGAATGGCTACACCTTC. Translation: CASSLDSAGNGYTF.

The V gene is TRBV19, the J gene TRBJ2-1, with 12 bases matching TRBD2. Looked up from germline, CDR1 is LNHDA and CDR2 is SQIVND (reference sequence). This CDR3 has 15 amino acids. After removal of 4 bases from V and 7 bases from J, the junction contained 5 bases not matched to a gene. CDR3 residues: CASSTSGGAENEQFF. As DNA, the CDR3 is TGTGCCAGTAGTACTAGCGGGGGGGCCGAGAATGAGCAGTTCTTC.

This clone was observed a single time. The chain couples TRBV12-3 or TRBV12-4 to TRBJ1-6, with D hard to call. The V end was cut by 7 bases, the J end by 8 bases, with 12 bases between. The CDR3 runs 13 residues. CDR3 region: CASTRGGYSPLHF. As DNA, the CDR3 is TGTGCCAGCACCCGTGGCGGTTATTCACCCCTCCACTTT.

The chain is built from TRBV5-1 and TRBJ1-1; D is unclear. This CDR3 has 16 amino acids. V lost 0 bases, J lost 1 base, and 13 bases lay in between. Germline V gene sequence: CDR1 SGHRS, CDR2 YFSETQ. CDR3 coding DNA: TGCGCCAGCAGCTTGGAAGGGCAGACGCGGAACACTGAAGCTTTCTTT. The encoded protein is CASSLEGQTRNTEAFF.

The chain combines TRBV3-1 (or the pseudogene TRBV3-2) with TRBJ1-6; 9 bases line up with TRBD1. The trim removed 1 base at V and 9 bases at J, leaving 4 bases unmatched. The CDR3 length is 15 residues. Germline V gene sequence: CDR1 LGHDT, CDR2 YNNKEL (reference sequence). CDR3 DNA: TGTGCCAGCAGCCAAGTACGGGGACAGGGTTCACCCCTCCACTTT. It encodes CASSQVRGQGSPLHF.

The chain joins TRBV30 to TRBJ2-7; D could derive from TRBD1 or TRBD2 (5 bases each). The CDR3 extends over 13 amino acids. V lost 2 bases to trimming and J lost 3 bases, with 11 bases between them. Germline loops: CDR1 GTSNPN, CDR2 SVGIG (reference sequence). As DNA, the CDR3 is TGTGCCTGGAGTATGGGACCCTACTACGAGCAGTACTTC. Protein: CAWSMGPYYEQYF.

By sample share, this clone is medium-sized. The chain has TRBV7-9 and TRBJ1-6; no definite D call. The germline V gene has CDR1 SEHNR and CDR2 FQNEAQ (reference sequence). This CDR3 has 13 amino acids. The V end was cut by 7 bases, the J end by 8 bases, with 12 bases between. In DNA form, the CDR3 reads TGTGCCAGCACATCGGGGAGTGATTCACCCCTCCACTTT. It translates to CASTSGSDSPLHF.

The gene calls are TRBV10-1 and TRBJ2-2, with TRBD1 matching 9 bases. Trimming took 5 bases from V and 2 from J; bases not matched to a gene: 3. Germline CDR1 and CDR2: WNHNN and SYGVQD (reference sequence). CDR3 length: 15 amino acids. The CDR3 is CASSPGQGNTGELFF. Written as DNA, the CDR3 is TGCGCCAGCAGTCCGGGACAGGGAAACACCGGGGAGCTGTTTTTT.

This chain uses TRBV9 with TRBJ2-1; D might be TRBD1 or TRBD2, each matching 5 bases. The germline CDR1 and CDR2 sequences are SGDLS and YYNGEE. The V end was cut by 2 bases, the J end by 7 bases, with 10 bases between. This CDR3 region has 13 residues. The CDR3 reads CASSVEGLNEQFF. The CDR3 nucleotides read TGTGCCAGCAGCGTTGAGGGGTTGAATGAGCAGTTCTTC.

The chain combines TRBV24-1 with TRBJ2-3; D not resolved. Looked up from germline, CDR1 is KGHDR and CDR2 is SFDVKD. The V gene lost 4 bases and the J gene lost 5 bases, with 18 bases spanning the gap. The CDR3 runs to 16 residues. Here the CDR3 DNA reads TGTGCCACCAGTGACTCCCGTAACAGTGTAGAAGATACGCAGTATTTT. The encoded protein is CATSDSRNSVEDTQYF.

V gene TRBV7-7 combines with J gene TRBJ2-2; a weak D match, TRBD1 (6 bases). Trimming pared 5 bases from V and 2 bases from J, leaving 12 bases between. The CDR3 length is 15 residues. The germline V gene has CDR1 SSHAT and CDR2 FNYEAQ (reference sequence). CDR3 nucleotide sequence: TGTGCCAGCAGCCCAAGGACAGCTAACACCGGGGAGCTGTTTTTT. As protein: CASSPRTANTGELFF. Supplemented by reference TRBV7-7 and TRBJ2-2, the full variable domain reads GAGVSQSPRYKVTKRGQDVTLRCDPISSHATLYWYQQALGQGPEFLTYFNYEAQPDKSGLPSDRFSAERPEGSISTLTIQRTEQRDSAMYRCASSPRTANTGELFFGEGSRLTVL.

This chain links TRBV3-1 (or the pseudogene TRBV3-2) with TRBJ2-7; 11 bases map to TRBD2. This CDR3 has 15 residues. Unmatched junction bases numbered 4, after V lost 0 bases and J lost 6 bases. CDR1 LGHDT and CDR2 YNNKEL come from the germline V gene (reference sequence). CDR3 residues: CASSQDTSGGREQYF. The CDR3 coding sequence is TGTGCCAGCAGCCAAGATACTAGCGGGGGTCGCGAGCAGTACTTC.

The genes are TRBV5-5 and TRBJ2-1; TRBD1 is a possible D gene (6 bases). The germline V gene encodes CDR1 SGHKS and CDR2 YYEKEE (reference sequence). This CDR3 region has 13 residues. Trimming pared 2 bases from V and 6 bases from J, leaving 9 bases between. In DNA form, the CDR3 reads TGTGCCAGCAGCTTCCAGGGGAGCAATGAGCAGTTCTTC. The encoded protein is CASSFQGSNEQFF.

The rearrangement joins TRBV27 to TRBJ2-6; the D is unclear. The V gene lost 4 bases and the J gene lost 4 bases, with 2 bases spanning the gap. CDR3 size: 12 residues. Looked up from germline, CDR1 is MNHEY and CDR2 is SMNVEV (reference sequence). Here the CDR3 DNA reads TGTGCCAGCAGTTACGGGGCCAACGTCCTGACTTTC. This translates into CASSYGANVLTF.

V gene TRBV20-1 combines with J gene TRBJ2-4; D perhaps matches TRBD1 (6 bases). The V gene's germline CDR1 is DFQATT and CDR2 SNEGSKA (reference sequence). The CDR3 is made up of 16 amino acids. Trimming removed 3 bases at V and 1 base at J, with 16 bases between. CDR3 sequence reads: CSASRRQDSAKNIQYF. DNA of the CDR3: TGCAGTGCTAGTCGACGACAGGACTCCGCCAAAAACATTCAGTACTTC.

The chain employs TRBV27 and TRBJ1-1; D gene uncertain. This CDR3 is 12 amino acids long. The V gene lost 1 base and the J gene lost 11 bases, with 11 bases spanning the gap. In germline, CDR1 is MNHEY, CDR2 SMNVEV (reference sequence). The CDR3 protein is CASSLFGSAAFF. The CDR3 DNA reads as TGTGCCAGCAGTTTATTCGGGTCTGCGGCTTTCTTT.

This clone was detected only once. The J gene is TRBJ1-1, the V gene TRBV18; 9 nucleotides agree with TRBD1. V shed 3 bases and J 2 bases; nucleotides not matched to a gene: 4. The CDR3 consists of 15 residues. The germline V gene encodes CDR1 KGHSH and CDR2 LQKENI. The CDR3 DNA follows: TGTGCCAGCTCACCGCGGACAGGGGTTAACACTGAAGCTTTCTTT. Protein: CASSPRTGVNTEAFF.

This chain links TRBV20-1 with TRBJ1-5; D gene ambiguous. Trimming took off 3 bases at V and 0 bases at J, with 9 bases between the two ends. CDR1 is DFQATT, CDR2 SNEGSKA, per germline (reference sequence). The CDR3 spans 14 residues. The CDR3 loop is CSASLGFSNQPQHF. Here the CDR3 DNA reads TGCAGTGCTAGTTTGGGATTTAGCAATCAGCCCCAGCATTTT.

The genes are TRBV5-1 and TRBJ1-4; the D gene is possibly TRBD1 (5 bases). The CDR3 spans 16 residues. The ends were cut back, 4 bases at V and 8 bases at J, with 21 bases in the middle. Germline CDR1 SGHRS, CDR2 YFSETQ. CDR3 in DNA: TGCGCCAGCAGCCCGCCCAGTGGAATATCAGGGGAAAAACTGTTTTTT. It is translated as CASSPPSGISGEKLFF.

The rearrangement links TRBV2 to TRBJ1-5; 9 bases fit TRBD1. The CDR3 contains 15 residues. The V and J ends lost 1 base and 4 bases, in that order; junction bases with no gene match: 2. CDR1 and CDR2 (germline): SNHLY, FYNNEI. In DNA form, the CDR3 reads TGTGCCAGCAGTGAAGAGACAGGGGGAAATCAGCCCCAGCATTTT. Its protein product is CASSEETGGNQPQHF.

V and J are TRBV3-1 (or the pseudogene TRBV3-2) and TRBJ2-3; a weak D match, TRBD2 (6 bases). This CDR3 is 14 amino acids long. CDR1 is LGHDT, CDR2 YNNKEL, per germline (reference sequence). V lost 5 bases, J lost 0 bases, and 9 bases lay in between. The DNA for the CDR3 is TGTGCCAGCAGCGGGGCGGGGAGCACAGATACGCAGTATTTT. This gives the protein CASSGAGSTDTQYF.

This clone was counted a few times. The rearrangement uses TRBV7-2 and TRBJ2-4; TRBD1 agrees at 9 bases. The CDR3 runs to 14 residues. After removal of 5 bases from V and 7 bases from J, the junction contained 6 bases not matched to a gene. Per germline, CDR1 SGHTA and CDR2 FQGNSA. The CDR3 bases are TGTGCCAGCAGCAGGACAGGGGCGGGGAACATTCAGTACTTC. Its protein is CASSRTGAGNIQYF.

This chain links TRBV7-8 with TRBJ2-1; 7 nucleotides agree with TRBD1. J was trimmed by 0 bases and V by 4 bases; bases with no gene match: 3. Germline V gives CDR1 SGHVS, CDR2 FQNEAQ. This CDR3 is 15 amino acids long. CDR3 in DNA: TGTGCCAGCAGCTCGGGACAGCTCTCCTACAATGAGCAGTTCTTC. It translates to CASSSGQLSYNEQFF.